The 28 T cell receptor beta chains reported below all come from one sample, sequenced in a study of blood T cell repertoires in COVID-19. Some clones are missing from TCRdb's copy, which holds only in-frame ones; the method was immunoSEQ multiplex PCR. The repertoire holds 250,000 to 300,000 clones, around 88% seen once, with approximately 5.9% in the top ten. The sequenced sample was peripheral blood. These receptors all come from a man older than 75 with acute or convalescent COVID-19.

This clone has only a few counts. J is TRBJ2-1 and V is TRBV29-1, with 7 bases that match TRBD1. The J segment lost 4 bases and the V segment lost 2 bases, leaving 8 bases of the junction unmatched. This CDR3 is 15 amino acids long. Germline lookup yields CDR1 SQVTM and CDR2 ANQGSEA. The CDR3 DNA reads TGCAGCGTTGAAAGGTTCGGGACAGATTACAATGAGCAGTTCTTC. Translated: CSVERFGTDYNEQFF.

The rearrangement joins TRBV30 to TRBJ1-4, with D possibly being TRBD1 (5 bases). CDR3 length: 12 residues. The germline gives CDR1 GTSNPN, CDR2 SVGIG (reference sequence). The CDR3, as DNA: TGTGCTTCGAGACAGCAAAATGAAAAACTGTTTTTT. Its protein product is CASRQQNEKLFF.

The chain is built from TRBV19 and TRBJ2-3, with a tentative D call TRBD2 (6 bases). CDR1 is LNHDA and CDR2 is SQIVND in the germline V gene (reference sequence). CDR3 length: 14 amino acids. Trimming cost V 7 bases and J 7 bases, with 18 bases left between them. The CDR3 bases are TGTGCCAGTAATCCCTCGGGGGTAGAGTATACGCAGTATTTT. Its protein is CASNPSGVEYTQYF.

This chain links TRBV5-1 with TRBJ2-1; the match to TRBD2 covers 9 bases. The CDR3 covers 15 residues. V shed 0 bases, J shed 7 bases, and the junction held 5 bases outside the gene matches. Germline V gene lookup returns CDR1 SGHRS and CDR2 YFSETQ. The CDR3 sequence: CASSLGSSGNNEQFF. The CDR3 DNA reads as TGCGCCAGCAGCTTGGGTTCTAGCGGGAATAATGAGCAGTTCTTC. The full variable domain, rest sourced from reference TRBV5-1 and TRBJ2-1, is KAGVTQTPRYLIKTRGQQVTLSCSPISGHRSVSWYQQTPGQGLQFLFEYFSETQRNKGNFPGRFSGRQFSNSRSEMNVSTLELGDSALYLCASSLGSSGNNEQFFGPGTRLTVL.

This chain uses TRBV11-2 with TRBJ2-1, with TRBD1 matching 8 bases. The CDR3 sequence is 12 residues long. Germline V gene data show CDR1 as SGHAT and CDR2 as FQNNGV. DNA for the CDR3: TGTTCAACCGGGACAGGTAACAATGAGCAGTTCTTC. Translation: CSTGTGNNEQFF.

V and J are TRBV28 and TRBJ1-2; 9 nucleotides agree with TRBD1. The CDR3 extends over 14 amino acids. Germline CDR1 and CDR2: MDHEN and SYDVKM. V gave up 2 bases and J gave up 5 bases; unmatched junction bases: 3. In DNA, the CDR3 is TGTGCCAGCAGTTTAGGCGGACAGGGGTATGGCTACACCTTC. It specifies CASSLGGQGYGYTF.

The chain joins TRBV12-3 or TRBV12-4 to TRBJ2-2; no firm D call. Trimming took 3 bases from V and 5 from J, leaving 7 bases between them. CDR3 size: 13 residues. CDR3: CASSFGATGELFF. The CDR3 DNA sequence: TGTGCCAGCAGTTTTGGAGCGACCGGGGAGCTGTTTTTT.

In nucleotides, the CDR3 is TGTGCCAGCAGTGAAGACCGGGGTACAATCTCCAATTCACCCCTCCACTTT. It is translated as CASSEDRGTISNSPLHF. The V gene is TRBV2, the J gene TRBJ1-6; D call uncertain. The CDR3 is made up of 17 amino acids. Per germline, CDR1 SNHLY and CDR2 FYNNEI. V was pared by 1 base and J by 7 bases, with 17 bases between.

This clone showed up just once. The chain joins TRBV5-8 to TRBJ1-6; unclear D gene. Trimming left V 5 bases short and J 9 bases short, with 24 bases between. The CDR3 loop spans 17 amino acids. Per germline, CDR1 SGHTS and CDR2 YDEGEE. The CDR3 here is CASSLGLGGPIRSPLHF. In DNA, the CDR3 is TGTGCCAGCAGTCTTGGATTGGGAGGCCCCATTCGTTCACCCCTCCACTTT.

The CDR3 DNA sequence: TGTGCCAGCAGTTACGGACTTAGCCCTGGAAACACCATATATTTT. Its translation is CASSYGLSPGNTIYF. The V call is TRBV6-6, the J call TRBJ1-3; the D is unclear. The CDR3 loop spans 15 amino acids. Germline CDR1 is MNHNY and CDR2 is SVGAGI (reference sequence). V gave up 2 bases and J gave up 2 bases, with 10 bases separating them.

This clone has only a few counts. The V gene is TRBV6-5, the J gene TRBJ1-1; D is undetermined. CDR1 and CDR2 from the germline V gene are MNHEY and SVGAGI. CDR3 length equals 15 residues. Trimming removed 0 bases from V and 1 base from J, with 9 bases in between. CDR3 DNA: TGTGCCAGCAGTTACTCGAACAGACCGAACACTGAAGCTTTCTTT. Its translation is CASSYSNRPNTEAFF.

This clone was seen more than once but under ten times. The J gene is TRBJ1-6, the V gene TRBV19; TRBD1 matches at 8 bases. Germline V lookup: CDR1 LNHDA, CDR2 SQIVND (reference sequence). V gave up 1 base and J gave up 7 bases; unmatched junction bases: 6. This CDR3 has 16 amino acids. This CDR3 is CASSIARTGRNSPLHF. The CDR3 DNA is TGTGCCAGTAGTATAGCCCGGACAGGGAGAAATTCACCCCTCCACTTT.

The rearrangement uses TRBV5-1 and TRBJ2-5; no clear D. The germline V and J ends were trimmed by 4 bases and 1 base, with 11 bases remaining between them. The CDR3 runs to 14 residues. Germline V gives CDR1 SGHRS, CDR2 YFSETQ. CDR3 in amino acids: CASSTTNLQETQYF. DNA for the CDR3: TGCGCCAGCAGCACCACTAACCTCCAAGAGACCCAGTACTTC.

The J gene is TRBJ2-7, the V gene TRBV18, with 8 bases lining up with TRBD2. The junction had 19 bases not matched to a gene; V was cut back by 5 bases and J by 4 bases. Germline V gene lookup returns CDR1 KGHSH and CDR2 LQKENI. CDR3 length equals 18 residues. The CDR3 sequence is CASSALGLGGIRSYEQYF. The CDR3 DNA sequence: TGTGCCAGCTCAGCTTTGGGACTAGGCGGGATCCGATCTTACGAGCAGTACTTC.

This chain joins TRBV28 and TRBJ2-3, with 8 bases identical to TRBD2. The length of the CDR3 is 18 residues. Germline V lookup: CDR1 MDHEN, CDR2 SYDVKM. Trimming took 4 bases from V and 2 from J; bases not matched to a gene: 14. The CDR3 bases are TGTGCCAGCAGTTCGCGGGGAGGGCGGGGGGCCCTCACAGATACGCAGTATTTT. It is translated as CASSSRGGRGALTDTQYF.

The chain links TRBV24-1 to TRBJ2-3, with TRBD2 identical over 14 bases. V was pared by 4 bases and J by 0 bases, with 8 bases of the junction left unmatched. The germline V gene encodes CDR1 KGHDR and CDR2 SFDVKD. This CDR3 spans 19 amino acids. CDR3 DNA sequence: TGTGCCACCAGTGACCCACTGGGGACTAGCGGGAGTAGCACAGATACGCAGTATTTT. This translates into CATSDPLGTSGSSTDTQYF.

The chain combines TRBV4-2 with TRBJ2-1, with TRBD2 matching over 8 bases. CDR3 length: 15 residues. V gave up 0 bases and J gave up 7 bases; unmatched junction bases: 5. The germline gives CDR1 LGHNA, CDR2 YNFKEQ. The CDR3, as DNA: TGTGCCAGCAGCCAAGAGTTAGCGGGGTGGAATGAGCAGTTCTTC. Amino acid sequence: CASSQELAGWNEQFF.

The chain carries TRBV10-3 and TRBJ1-6; 9 bases match TRBD1. Germline V lookup: CDR1 ENHRY, CDR2 SYGVKD. The CDR3 is 14 residues long. The trim removed 9 bases at V and 8 bases at J, leaving 8 bases unmatched. CDR3 region: CAISRDREDSPLHF. Written as DNA, the CDR3 is TGTGCCATATCCCGGGACAGGGAGGATTCACCCCTCCACTTT.

The genes are TRBV4-1 and TRBJ2-3, with D tentatively TRBD1 (5 bases). With 0 bases removed from V and 2 bases from J, the gap between germline ends came to 15 bases. This CDR3 contains 17 residues. The V gene's germline CDR1 is MGHRA and CDR2 YSYEKL. CDR3 DNA sequence: TGCGCCAGCAGCCAAGAGGGGCAGAAGAAATTCACAGATACGCAGTATTTT. The encoded protein is CASSQEGQKKFTDTQYF.

The chain recombines TRBV28 with TRBJ2-5, with 9 bases aligning to TRBD2. Per the germline V gene, CDR1 is MDHEN and CDR2 is SYDVKM. The CDR3 has 16 residues. The V gene end was trimmed by 6 bases and the J gene end by 2 bases; junction bases not matched to a gene: 10. The CDR3 spells CASRYSGTSPQETQYF. The CDR3 nucleotides read TGTGCCAGCAGATATTCCGGGACTAGCCCTCAAGAGACCCAGTACTTC.

The rearrangement joins TRBV5-6 to TRBJ1-6; D is unclear. The CDR3 contains 14 residues. The germline V and J ends were trimmed by 1 base and 8 bases, with 10 bases remaining between them. Germline assignment: CDR1 SGHDT and CDR2 YYEEEE. The CDR3 sequence: CASSLFRPDSPLHF. CDR3 coding DNA: TGTGCCAGCAGCTTGTTCCGCCCGGATTCACCCCTCCACTTT.

J is TRBJ1-4 and V is TRBV6-1; D is unclear. CDR3 length: 14 residues. The germline V gene encodes CDR1 MNHNS and CDR2 SASEGT. With 2 bases removed from V and 5 bases from J, the gap between germline ends came to 9 bases. The CDR3 nucleotides read TGTGCCAGCAGTGAATCTACGGGGAATGAAAAACTGTTTTTT. Protein sequence: CASSESTGNEKLFF.

The rearrangement uses TRBV27 and TRBJ1-6; TRBD1 agrees at 9 bases. V lost 6 bases to trimming and J lost 5 bases; unmatched junction nucleotides: 8. This CDR3 is built from 16 residues. Germline V gene data show CDR1 as MNHEY and CDR2 as SMNVEV (reference sequence). CDR3 DNA: TGTGCCAGCAGCCCACAGGGGGCGCACAATAATTCACCCCTCCACTTT. Its protein is CASSPQGAHNNSPLHF.

V usage is TRBV7-9 and J usage is TRBJ2-7, with TRBD2 matching 14 bases. Germline CDR1 and CDR2: SEHNR and FQNEAQ (reference sequence). V shed 10 bases, J shed 3 bases, and the junction held 2 bases outside the gene matches. The CDR3 has 13 residues. In DNA, the CDR3 is TGTGCCACCGGACTAGCGGGAGGCTACGAGCAGTACTTC. Amino acids: CATGLAGGYEQYF.

This chain links TRBV5-4 with TRBJ2-7; possibly TRBD1 for D (5 bases). Germline lookup yields CDR1 SGHNT and CDR2 YYREEE (reference sequence). Trimming pared 4 bases from V and 3 bases from J, leaving 14 bases between. This CDR3 has 14 residues. The CDR3 DNA follows: TGTGCCAGCAGCCGTAACAGGCAAAGCTACGAGCAGTACTTC. Amino acids: CASSRNRQSYEQYF. The variable domain in full, completed from reference TRBV5-4 and TRBJ2-7, reads ETGVTQSPTHLIKTRGQQVTLRCSSQSGHNTVSWYQQALGQGPQFIFQYYREEENGRGNFPPRFSGLQFPNYSSELNVNALELDDSALYLCASSRNRQSYEQYFGPGTRLTVT.

There are a few counts of this clone. The rearrangement joins TRBV6-5 to TRBJ2-1, with TRBD2 matching over 7 bases. This CDR3 comprises 12 residues. Unmatched junction bases numbered 4, after V lost 7 bases and J lost 7 bases. Germline CDR1 MNHEY, CDR2 SVGAGI. CDR3 coding DNA: TGTGCCAGCAAGGGGAGGGCGAATGAGCAGTTCTTC. Its protein is CASKGRANEQFF.

V and J are TRBV18 and TRBJ1-6, with 8 positions matching TRBD1. Trimming took 2 bases from V and 7 from J; bases not matched to a gene: 4. The CDR3 length is 15 residues. From germline, CDR1 is KGHSH and CDR2 LQKENI. The CDR3 bases are TGTGCCAGCTCACCAATAACAGGGGGGAATTCACCCCTCCACTTT. Its protein product is CASSPITGGNSPLHF.

The chain has TRBV3-1 (or the pseudogene TRBV3-2) and TRBJ2-7; TRBD2 might be the D (6 bases). CDR3 length: 15 amino acids. Germline V lookup: CDR1 LGHDT, CDR2 YNNKEL (reference sequence). The ends were cut back, 0 bases at V and 6 bases at J, with 15 bases in the middle. CDR3 sequence: CASSQDGLAKGEQYF. In DNA form, the CDR3 reads TGTGCCAGCAGCCAAGATGGGCTAGCGAAAGGCGAGCAGTACTTC.